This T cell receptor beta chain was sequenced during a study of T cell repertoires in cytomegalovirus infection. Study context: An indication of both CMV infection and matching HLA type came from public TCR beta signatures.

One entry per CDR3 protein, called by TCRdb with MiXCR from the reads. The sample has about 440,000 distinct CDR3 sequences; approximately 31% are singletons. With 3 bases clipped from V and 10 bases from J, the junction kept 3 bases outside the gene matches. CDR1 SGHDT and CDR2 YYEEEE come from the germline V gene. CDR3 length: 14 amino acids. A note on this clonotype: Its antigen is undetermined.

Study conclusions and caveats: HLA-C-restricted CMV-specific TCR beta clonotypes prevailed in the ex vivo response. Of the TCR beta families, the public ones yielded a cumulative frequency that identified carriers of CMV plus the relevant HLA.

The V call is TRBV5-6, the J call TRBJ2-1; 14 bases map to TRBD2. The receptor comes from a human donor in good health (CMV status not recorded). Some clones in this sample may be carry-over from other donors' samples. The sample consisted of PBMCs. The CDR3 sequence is CASSSGTSGGEQFF. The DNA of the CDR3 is TGTGCCAGCAGCTCGGGGACTAGCGGGGGCGAGCAGTTCTTC.